This paragraph reports one T cell receptor beta chain. Some clones are missing from TCRdb's copy, which holds only in-frame ones; the method was immunoSEQ multiplex PCR. The sample carries tens of thousands of clones, 75% to 95% recorded once. V lost 8 bases and J 5 bases, leaving 15 bases between the germline ends. In germline, CDR1 is MNHNS, CDR2 SASEGT. The CDR3 is 13 residues long. This sample was included in a study of OX40 agonist ivuxolimab in advanced cancers. In the study overall: The patients received agonistic anti-OX40 (CD134) antibody ivuxolimab.

This clonotype was obtained from an adult with an advanced solid tumor such as melanoma, head and neck, liver or kidney cancer. The chain carries TRBV6-1 and TRBJ1-1; no firm D call. This specimen was CD4+ or CD8+ T cells sorted from blood, taken in a trial of the OX40 agonist ivuxolimab. CDR3 sequence: CASEAEGLTEAFF. CDR3 DNA: TGTGCCAGCGAGGCCGAGGGTTTAACTGAAGCTTTCTTT.